The T cell receptor beta chain under discussion was sequenced for a study of control samples from healthy donors and cancer patients. Looked up from germline, CDR1 is MNHEY and CDR2 is SVGEGT. The CDR3 totals 11 residues. The V and J ends lost 2 bases and 6 bases respectively, with 2 bases between them. Repertoires were generated with immunoSEQ multiplex PCR, while TCRdb's copy carries only in-frame clones and drops some. This table holds roughly 150,000 clones, approximately 86% found once. Material: blood. The rearrangement links TRBV6-2 or TRBV6-3 to TRBJ2-1; the D is unclear. The source is a man between 18 and 35 years old in good health. The CDR3 sequence: CASSYINEQFF. The CDR3 DNA reads as TGTGCCAGCAGTTACATCAATGAGCAGTTCTTC.